One sample yielded the 17 T cell receptor beta chains listed below, sequenced in a study of metastatic and nonmetastatic thyroid tumors (dated by TCRdb to about 2020). Libraries were constructed by PCR. The sequencing machine was an Illumina HiSeq 4000. TCRdb itself trimmed the public reads at Q25 with fastp, ran MiXCR and retained productive beta chains. The sample has roughly 12,000 clones on record, approximately 32% of them singletons. Over 10% of the sample comes from the top ten. None of the patients had been given any treatment before thyroid surgery. The sequencing input was tumor tissue. The receptors derive from a female donor with papillary thyroid cancer or a benign thyroid nodule (not recorded which). Some clones in this sample may be carry-over from other donors' samples.

Sample share makes this clone medium-sized (0.01 to 0.1%). This chain links TRBV4-2 with TRBJ2-2; 14 bases map to TRBD2. The V and J ends lost 4 bases and 6 bases, in that order; junction bases with no gene match: 4. CDR1 and CDR2 from the germline V gene are LGHNA and YNFKEQ. This CDR3 is 16 amino acids long. For the CDR3, the DNA is TGTGCCAGCAGCCCGACTAGCGGGGGGGCCGCCGGGGAGCTGTTTTTT. Translation: CASSPTSGGAAGELFF.

This clone was counted many times. CDR3 protein: CASSLFGGQPRHTQYF. Written as DNA, the CDR3 is TGTGCCAGCAGTTTATTTGGGGGACAGCCGAGGCATACGCAGTATTTT. The chain uses TRBV27 and TRBJ2-3; TRBD1 aligns across 7 bases. CDR1 and CDR2 (germline): MNHEY, SMNVEV (reference sequence). Trimming at V came to 1 base and at J to 7 bases, leaving 11 bases not matched to a gene. The CDR3 consists of 16 residues.

In this sample, this clone is large. J is TRBJ2-7 and V is TRBV5-4; D is perhaps TRBD1 or TRBD2 (5 bases each). Trimming stripped 1 base from V and 3 bases from J, with 11 bases between. CDR1 is SGHNT, CDR2 YYREEE, per germline (reference sequence). CDR3 length equals 14 residues. Here the CDR3 DNA reads TGTGCCAGCAGCTTGAAGAGGGACGACTACGAGCAGTACTTC. Translation gives CASSLKRDDYEQYF.

By proportion, this clone is medium-sized. The chain combines TRBV20-1 with TRBJ2-7, with D perhaps given as TRBD1 or TRBD2 (6 bases each). CDR1 is DFQATT and CDR2 is SNEGSKA in the germline V gene (reference sequence). The CDR3 has 13 amino acids. The V and J ends lost 5 bases and 3 bases respectively, with 14 bases between them. CDR3 in DNA: TGCAGTGCTGCCCCCGGGGGCATCTACGAGCAGTACTTC. Translation gives CSAAPGGIYEQYF.

This clone was picked up a small number of times. CDR3 amino acids: CASSEAGGSGELFF. In nucleotides, the CDR3 is TGTGCCAGCAGTGAAGCGGGAGGGTCCGGGGAGCTGTTTTTT. The chain recombines TRBV6-1 with TRBJ2-2; 7 bases are shared with TRBD2. With V trimmed by 0 bases and J by 6 bases, 1 base remained unmatched. The germline V gene encodes CDR1 MNHNS and CDR2 SASEGT. The CDR3 is 14 amino acids.

This chain connects TRBV10-3 to TRBJ2-3; a possible D gene is TRBD2 (6 bases). Germline V lookup: CDR1 ENHRY, CDR2 SYGVKD. This CDR3 has 19 amino acids. V was shortened by 2 bases and J by 2 bases, with 23 bases between the two germline ends. CDR3 protein: CAISEMPRGRPLHTDTQYF. In DNA form, the CDR3 reads TGTGCCATCAGTGAGATGCCTAGAGGGAGGCCTTTGCACACAGATACGCAGTATTTT.

In its sample, this clone ranks as medium-sized. The chain has TRBV19 and TRBJ1-2, with D maybe TRBD1 (6 bases). The length of the CDR3 is 15 residues. CDR1 and CDR2 (germline): LNHDA, SQIVND (reference sequence). Trimming took 3 bases from V and 4 from J, leaving 15 bases between them. The CDR3 protein is CASSIGKTGFYGYTF. In DNA, the CDR3 is TGTGCCAGTAGTATCGGGAAGACAGGCTTCTATGGCTACACCTTC.

The CDR3 DNA reads TGCAGTGCCCCGGGACTAGCGAGCTCCTACGAGCAGTACTTC. Amino acid sequence: CSAPGLASSYEQYF. The chain recombines TRBV20-1 with TRBJ2-7; 10 nucleotides agree with TRBD2. With 6 bases clipped from V and 0 bases from J, the junction kept 5 bases outside the gene matches. Germline V gene lookup returns CDR1 DFQATT and CDR2 SNEGSKA (reference sequence). The CDR3 loop spans 14 amino acids.

V is TRBV5-1 and J is TRBJ2-3; weak D call: TRBD1 (6 bases). Germline-derived CDR1 and CDR2 are SGHRS and YFSETQ. The V end was cut by 4 bases, the J end by 6 bases, with 21 bases between. The CDR3 spans 16 residues. The CDR3 DNA reads as TGCGCCAGCAGCGCACGAGTGGGGGCCTTGGTGGATACGCAGTATTTT. It encodes CASSARVGALVDTQYF.

This clone turned up a few times. The V call is TRBV13, the J call TRBJ1-1; TRBD1 agrees at 10 bases. The V gene end was trimmed by 5 bases and the J gene end by 10 bases; junction bases not matched to a gene: 13. The CDR3 has 15 residues. The germline gives CDR1 PRHDT, CDR2 FYEKMQ (reference sequence). The CDR3 bases are TGTGCCAGCAGCCCTAAGGACAGGGGGAGTTTGGCAGCTTTCTTT. It codes for CASSPKDRGSLAAFF. Complete variable domain (other parts from reference TRBV13 and TRBJ1-1): AAGVIQSPRHLIKEKRETATLKCYPIPRHDTVYWYQQGPGQDPQFLISFYEKMQSDKGSIPDRFSAQQFSDYHSELNMSSLELGDSALYFCASSPKDRGSLAAFFGQGTRLTVV.

This clone was picked up a small number of times. A junction end diverges from the germline sequence, so it may reflect a read error. This chain connects TRBV19 to TRBJ1-2, with TRBD1 matching 7 bases. Germline CDR1 is LNHDA and CDR2 is SQIVND (reference sequence). The CDR3 has 14 residues. The DNA for the CDR3 is TGTGCCAGTAGTGCGACAGGGATTAACTATGGCCACACCTTC. It encodes CASSATGINYGHTF.

The sample holds a few counts of this clone. This chain uses TRBV6-2 or TRBV6-3 with TRBJ1-1; a possible D gene is TRBD1 (5 bases). The CDR3 extends over 12 amino acids. Trimming took off 2 bases at V and 6 bases at J, with 7 bases between the two ends. From germline, CDR1 is MNHEY and CDR2 SVGEGT. CDR3 bases: TGTGCCAGCAGTTACGGGGGACCTGAAGCTTTCTTT. It encodes CASSYGGPEAFF.

This clone was counted many times. J is TRBJ1-1 and V is TRBV11-2; D perhaps matches TRBD1 (5 bases). This CDR3 comprises 14 residues. Germline V gives CDR1 SGHAT, CDR2 FQNNGV. The V end lost 3 bases, the J end lost 0 bases, and 8 bases lay between the germline ends. The CDR3 loop is CASSFWGMNTEAFF. The CDR3 DNA reads TGTGCCAGCAGCTTTTGGGGGATGAACACTGAAGCTTTCTTT.

This clone was observed many times. The J gene is TRBJ1-1, the V gene TRBV7-2; D may be TRBD1 (5 bases). V was pared by 5 bases and J by 2 bases, with 9 bases between. The germline gives CDR1 SGHTA, CDR2 FQGNSA. The CDR3 length is 13 residues. CDR3 loop: CASSRQYNTEAFF. The CDR3 nucleotides are TGTGCCAGCAGCCGACAGTACAACACTGAAGCTTTCTTT.

By share, this clone ranks as medium-sized. This rearrangement joins TRBV30 to TRBJ2-2; no definite D call. The V gene lost 4 bases and the J gene lost 4 bases, with 4 bases spanning the gap. This CDR3 contains 11 residues. CDR1 is GTSNPN, CDR2 SVGIG, per germline (reference sequence). CDR3 DNA sequence: TGTGCCTGGACTGTCACCGGGGAGCTGTTTTTT. Translation gives CAWTVTGELFF.

This clone was recorded a few times. The V call is TRBV2, the J call TRBJ1-4; a weak D match, TRBD1 (5 bases). Trimming removed 3 bases from V and 7 bases from J, with 12 bases in between. The CDR3 contains 14 residues. The germline gives CDR1 SNHLY, CDR2 FYNNEI. For the CDR3, the DNA is TGTGCCAGCAGTGATGGGGGGGGAGTTGAAAAACTGTTTTTT. Encoded protein: CASSDGGGVEKLFF.

About this clone: An end of the junction does not agree with germline; a read error may underlie this. This chain joins TRBV11-3 and TRBJ1-6; unclear D gene. The CDR3 length is 12 residues. Germline CDR1 and CDR2: SGHNT and YENEEA. The CDR3 DNA is TGTGCCAGCAGCTTGTATAATTCACCCATCCAATTT. This sequence encodes CASSLYNSPIQF.